One and the same sample provided the 20 T cell receptor beta chains below, sequenced in a study of OX40 agonist ivuxolimab in advanced cancers. The method was immunoSEQ multiplex PCR; TCRdb's version includes in-frame clones alone and lacks a portion of them. The sample lists 45,000 to 60,000 clones; around 93% were seen once. The sample consisted of CD4+ or CD8+ T cells sorted from blood, taken in a trial of the OX40 agonist ivuxolimab. The receptors shown here come from an adult with an advanced solid tumor such as melanoma, head and neck, liver or kidney cancer.

This chain uses TRBV5-8 with TRBJ1-1; D is ambiguous. Trimming shortened V by 4 bases and J by 10 bases, and 14 bases separated the two germline ends. Germline V gene lookup returns CDR1 SGHTS and CDR2 YDEGEE. CDR3 length equals 12 residues. This CDR3 is CASSARANRAFF. CDR3 DNA: TGTGCCAGCAGCGCCCGGGCCAACCGAGCTTTCTTT.

This clone has only one observation. The rearrangement uses TRBV7-2 and TRBJ2-3; D ambiguous. The CDR3 runs 12 residues. In germline, CDR1 is SGHTA, CDR2 FQGNSA. Trimming removed 5 bases at V and 7 bases at J, with 10 bases between. DNA for the CDR3: TGTGCCAGCAGCCCTCGCCCTTATACGCAGTATTTT. This translates into CASSPRPYTQYF. Full variable domain (missing parts from reference TRBV7-2 and TRBJ2-3): GAGVSQSPSNKVTEKGKDVELRCDPISGHTALYWYRQSLGQGLEFLIYFQGNSAPDKSGLPSDRFSAERTGGSVSTLTIQRTQQEDSAVYLCASSPRPYTQYFGPGTRLTVL.

The rearrangement joins TRBV11-2 to TRBJ2-3; 11 nucleotides line up with TRBD2. The CDR3 loop spans 15 amino acids. The V gene end was trimmed by 5 bases and the J gene end by 1 base; junction bases not matched to a gene: 2. Germline loops: CDR1 SGHAT, CDR2 FQNNGV. CDR3 residues: CASSQGLAGTDTQYF. The CDR3 DNA follows: TGTGCCAGCAGCCAGGGACTAGCGGGCACAGATACGCAGTATTTT.

The rearrangement joins TRBV7-2 to TRBJ2-7; 7 nucleotides agree with TRBD2. The CDR3 consists of 15 residues. V shed 2 bases and J 2 bases; nucleotides not matched to a gene: 6. The germline CDR1 and CDR2 sequences are SGHTA and FQGNSA. In nucleotides, the CDR3 is TGTGCCAGCAGCTTATCGGGAGGCTTTACCTACGAGCAGTACTTC. Its translation is CASSLSGGFTYEQYF.

This clone came up many times. The V and J genes are TRBV2 and TRBJ1-2; D is uncertain. In germline, CDR1 is SNHLY, CDR2 FYNNEI. The CDR3 is 14 amino acids. The DNA of the CDR3 is TGTGGCATGAGGAAAAGCTTAAGGATGAATGGCTACACCTTC. Its protein product is CGMRKSLRMNGYTF.

This chain connects TRBV19 to TRBJ1-1; D is undetermined. CDR1 and CDR2 from the germline V gene are LNHDA and SQIVND (reference sequence). This CDR3 contains 15 residues. V lost 1 base and J lost 4, with 13 bases in between. CDR3 residues: CASSIAWTRGTEAFF. The CDR3 DNA sequence: TGTGCCAGTAGTATAGCGTGGACGCGGGGCACTGAAGCTTTCTTT.

The chain's CDR3 is CASSLNSGEQYF. The CDR3 nucleotides are TGTGCCAGCAGCTTAAACTCGGGCGAGCAGTACTTC. The rearrangement joins TRBV9 to TRBJ2-7; D call uncertain. The CDR3 length is 12 residues. Per the germline V gene, CDR1 is SGDLS and CDR2 is YYNGEE. The V and J ends lost 4 bases and 6 bases respectively, with 11 bases between them.

This clone came up once. The chain has TRBV10-3 and TRBJ2-7; 11 bases are shared with TRBD2. From germline, CDR1 is ENHRY and CDR2 SYGVKD. The CDR3 sequence is 16 residues long. With V trimmed by 3 bases and J by 0 bases, 4 bases remained unmatched. The DNA for the CDR3 is TGTGCCATCAGTGATTTGCTAGCGGGAGGCTCCTACGAGCAGTACTTC. It specifies CAISDLLAGGSYEQYF.

The chain uses TRBV7-2 and TRBJ2-7; 14 nucleotides line up with TRBD2. With V trimmed by 5 bases and J by 2 bases, 8 bases remained unmatched. This CDR3 has 17 amino acids. Germline V gives CDR1 SGHTA, CDR2 FQGNSA. The CDR3 loop reads CASSLGLAGARTYEQYF. The CDR3 DNA reads TGTGCCAGCAGCCTGGGACTAGCGGGGGCCAGGACCTACGAGCAGTACTTC.

This chain connects TRBV5-1 to TRBJ2-5; D ambiguous. Deletions cut 4 bases from V and 4 bases from J, with 8 bases between. The CDR3 is 12 amino acids. Germline assignment: CDR1 SGHRS and CDR2 YFSETQ. CDR3 sequence: CASSPHGETQYF. In nucleotides, the CDR3 is TGCGCCAGCAGCCCCCATGGAGAGACCCAGTACTTC.

For this clone: Other DNA sequences in this specimen translate into the identical CDR3. The V and J genes are TRBV6-1 and TRBJ2-7; D not certain. Deletions cut 10 bases from V and 1 base from J, with 14 bases between. The V gene's germline CDR1 is MNHNS and CDR2 SASEGT. This CDR3 has 13 residues. Here the CDR3 DNA reads TGTGCCACCATCTCGGACCGATCCTACGAGCAGTACTTC. Its translation is CATISDRSYEQYF.

The chain has TRBV9 and TRBJ2-1; 7 nucleotides match TRBD2. V lost 4 bases and J lost 5; bases outside the gene matches: 9. The CDR3 covers 15 residues. The germline V gene encodes CDR1 SGDLS and CDR2 YYNGEE. The CDR3, as DNA: TGTGCCAGCAGCCCCTGGGGGGGAGGTCACAATGAGCAGTTCTTC. This codes for CASSPWGGGHNEQFF. The complete variable domain, with remaining parts taken from reference TRBV9 and TRBJ2-1, reads DSGVTQTPKHLITATGQRVTLRCSPRSGDLSVYWYQQSLDQGLQFLIQYYNGEERAKGNILERFSAQQFPDLHSELNLSSLELGDSALYFCASSPWGGGHNEQFFGPGTRLTVL.

The CDR3 region is CAWTSDRVAYGYTF. The CDR3 region has the DNA TGTGCCTGGACTTCGGACAGGGTGGCCTATGGCTACACCTTC. V gene TRBV2 combines with J gene TRBJ1-2; TRBD1 aligns across 8 bases. The CDR3 has 14 residues. The germline CDR1 and CDR2 sequences are SNHLY and FYNNEI. Trimming took 11 bases from V and 4 from J; bases not matched to a gene: 12.

This rearrangement joins TRBV6-5 to TRBJ2-1; 7 nucleotides line up with TRBD2. The CDR3 contains 14 residues. V trimming: 0 bases; J trimming: 10 bases; junction bases outside the gene matches: 6. Germline CDR1 is MNHEY and CDR2 is SVGAGI. The CDR3 nucleotides read TGTGCCAGCAGTTACTCGTACCTAGCGGACGAGCAGTTCTTC. Protein product: CASSYSYLADEQFF.

The chain has TRBV7-9 and TRBJ2-5; TRBD1 matches 10 bases. Per germline, CDR1 SEHNR and CDR2 FQNEAQ (reference sequence). V lost 3 bases and J lost 5; bases outside the gene matches: 6. The CDR3 runs to 15 residues. In nucleotides, the CDR3 is TGTGCCAGCAGCTTGACAGGGGGCCCCTTGGAGACCCAGTACTTC. Translation: CASSLTGGPLETQYF.

The rearrangement joins TRBV7-8 to TRBJ2-1; a possible D gene is TRBD1 (6 bases). The CDR3 is 12 residues long. V lost 5 bases to trimming and J lost 10 bases, with 12 bases between them. Germline CDR1 SGHVS, CDR2 FQNEAQ. The CDR3 DNA reads as TGTGCCAGCAGCCTAACCGGGACAGAGCAGTTCTTC. It is translated as CASSLTGTEQFF.

This chain joins TRBV5-6 and TRBJ2-7; D possibly matches TRBD1 or TRBD2 (5 bases each). Germline V gene lookup returns CDR1 SGHDT and CDR2 YYEEEE. This CDR3 contains 15 residues. Between the trimmed V and J ends, which lost 4 bases and 3 bases, there was a span of 17 bases. CDR3 bases: TGTGCCAGCAGCGATGAGCGGACAATACACTACGAGCAGTACTTC. The encoded protein is CASSDERTIHYEQYF.

The CDR3 nucleotides read TGTGCCAGCAGCCCTACAGGGAGTCCTGAAGCTTTCTTT. Its protein product is CASSPTGSPEAFF. The chain joins TRBV7-6 to TRBJ1-1; possibly TRBD1 for D (6 bases). V was shortened by 5 bases and J by 6 bases, with 13 bases between the two germline ends. Germline lookup yields CDR1 SGHVS and CDR2 FNYEAQ. The CDR3 sequence is 13 residues long.

The chain is built from TRBV6-1 and TRBJ2-7; D unresolved. Germline-derived CDR1 and CDR2 are MNHNS and SASEGT. The V gene lost 2 bases and the J gene lost 3 bases, with 17 bases spanning the gap. The CDR3 extends over 16 amino acids. The CDR3 region has the DNA TGTGCCAGCAGTGAAATGGATGGCGGCGCGGTCTACGAGCAGTACTTC. Encoded protein: CASSEMDGGAVYEQYF.

The gene calls are TRBV19 and TRBJ1-1; 7 nucleotides align to TRBD1. The CDR3 is 12 amino acids. V shed 10 bases and J 7 bases; nucleotides not matched to a gene: 9. In germline, CDR1 is LNHDA, CDR2 SQIVND (reference sequence). The CDR3 loop is CAIVSGTDEAFF. CDR3 DNA: TGTGCCATCGTGTCGGGGACAGATGAAGCTTTCTTT. Complete variable domain (other parts from reference TRBV19 and TRBJ1-1): DGGITQSPKYLFRKEGQNVTLSCEQNLNHDAMYWYRQDPGQGLRLIYYSQIVNDFQKGDIAEGYSVSREKKESFPLTVTSAQKNPTAFYLCAIVSGTDEAFFGQGTRLTVV.